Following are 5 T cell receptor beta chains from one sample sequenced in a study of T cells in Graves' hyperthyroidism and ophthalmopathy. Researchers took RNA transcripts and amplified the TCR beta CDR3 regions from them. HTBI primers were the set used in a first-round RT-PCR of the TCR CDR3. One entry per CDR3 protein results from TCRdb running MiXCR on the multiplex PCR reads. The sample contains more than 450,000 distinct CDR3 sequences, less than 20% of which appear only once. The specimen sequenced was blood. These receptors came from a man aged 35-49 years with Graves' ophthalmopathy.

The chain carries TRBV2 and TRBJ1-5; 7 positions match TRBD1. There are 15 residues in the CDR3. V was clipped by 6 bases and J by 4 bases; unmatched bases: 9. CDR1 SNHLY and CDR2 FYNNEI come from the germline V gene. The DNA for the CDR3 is TGTGCCAGCAGGGAACAGGGGATTGGGAATCAGCCCCAGCATTTT. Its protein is CASREQGIGNQPQHF. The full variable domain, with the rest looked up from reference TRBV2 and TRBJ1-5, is EPEVTQTPSHQVTQMGQEVILRCVPISNHLYFYWYRQILGQKVEFLVSFYNNEISEKSEIFDDQFSVERPDGSNFTLKIRSTKLEDSAMYFCASREQGIGNQPQHFGDGTRLSIL.

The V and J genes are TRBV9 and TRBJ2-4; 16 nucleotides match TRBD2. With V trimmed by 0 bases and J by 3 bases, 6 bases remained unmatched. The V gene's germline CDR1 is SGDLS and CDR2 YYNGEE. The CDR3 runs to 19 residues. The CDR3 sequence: CASSVEVGTSGGVKNIQYF. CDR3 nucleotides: TGTGCCAGCAGCGTAGAAGTAGGGACTAGCGGGGGGGTCAAAAACATTCAGTACTTC.

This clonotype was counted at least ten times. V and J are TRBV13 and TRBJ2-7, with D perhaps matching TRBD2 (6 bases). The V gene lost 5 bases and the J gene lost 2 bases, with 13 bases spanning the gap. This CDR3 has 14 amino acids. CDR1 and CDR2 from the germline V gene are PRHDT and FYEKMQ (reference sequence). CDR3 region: CASSLSGSTYEQYF. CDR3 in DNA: TGTGCCAGCAGCCTAAGCGGGTCCACCTACGAGCAGTACTTC. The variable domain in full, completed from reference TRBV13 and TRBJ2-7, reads AAGVIQSPRHLIKEKRETATLKCYPIPRHDTVYWYQQGPGQDPQFLISFYEKMQSDKGSIPDRFSAQQFSDYHSELNMSSLELGDSALYFCASSLSGSTYEQYFGPGTRLTVT.

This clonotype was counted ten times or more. The CDR3, as DNA: TGTGCCAGCAGCCAGGGACTGAACACCGGGGAGCTGTTTTTT. Residues: CASSQGLNTGELFF. The rearrangement joins TRBV11-2 to TRBJ2-2; tentative D call: TRBD2 (6 bases). This CDR3 comprises 14 residues. CDR1 is SGHAT and CDR2 is FQNNGV in the germline V gene. Trimming left V 5 bases short and J 1 base short, with 8 bases between.

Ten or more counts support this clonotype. The chain's CDR3 is CASSLDQVGTDTQYF. CDR3 in DNA: TGCGCCAGCAGCTTGGACCAGGTTGGCACAGATACGCAGTATTTT. This chain links TRBV5-1 with TRBJ2-3; D is uncertain. CDR3 length: 15 amino acids. In germline, CDR1 is SGHRS, CDR2 YFSETQ. V shed 0 bases and J shed 1 base, with 9 bases lying between them.